Below, one T cell receptor (beta chain) is given with its context. What it binds is not known. Clones were sequenced by immunoSEQ multiplex PCR, and TCRdb holds only the in-frame ones, with some missing. The sample has 740,000 or so clones, roughly 73% seen once; the top ten hold around 1.8%. The data were obtained in a study of shared clonotypes between healthy human individuals. The V gene end was trimmed by 5 bases and the J gene end by 3 bases; junction bases not matched to a gene: 2. The CDR3 loop spans 14 amino acids. Germline-derived CDR1 and CDR2 are ENHRY and SYGVKD. Study-level results: The authors sampled blood alone, and tissue repertoires likely differ.

V gene TRBV10-3 combines with J gene TRBJ1-5; 9 bases map to TRBD1. Sequencing was carried out using memory CD4+ T cells sorted from blood. Subset defined: CD45RA-negative fraction. The TCR comes from a woman aged 25 to 39 in good health. The CDR3 sequence: CAISRQGDNQPQHF. The CDR3 DNA sequence: TGTGCCATCAGTAGACAGGGGGACAATCAGCCCCAGCATTTT.